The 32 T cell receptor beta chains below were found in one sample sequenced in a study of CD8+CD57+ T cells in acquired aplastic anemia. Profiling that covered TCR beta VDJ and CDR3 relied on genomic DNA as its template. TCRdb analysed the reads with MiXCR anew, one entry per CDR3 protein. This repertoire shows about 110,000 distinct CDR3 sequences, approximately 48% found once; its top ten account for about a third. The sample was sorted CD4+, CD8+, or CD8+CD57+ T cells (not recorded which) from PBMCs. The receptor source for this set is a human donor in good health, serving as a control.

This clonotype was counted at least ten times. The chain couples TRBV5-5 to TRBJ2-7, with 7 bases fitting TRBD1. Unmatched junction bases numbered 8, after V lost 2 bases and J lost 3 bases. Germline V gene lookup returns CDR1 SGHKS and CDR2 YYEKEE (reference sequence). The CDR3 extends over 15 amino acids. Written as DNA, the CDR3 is TGTGCCAGCAGCTTTCCTGGACAGGCGATCTACGAGCAGTACTTC. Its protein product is CASSFPGQAIYEQYF.

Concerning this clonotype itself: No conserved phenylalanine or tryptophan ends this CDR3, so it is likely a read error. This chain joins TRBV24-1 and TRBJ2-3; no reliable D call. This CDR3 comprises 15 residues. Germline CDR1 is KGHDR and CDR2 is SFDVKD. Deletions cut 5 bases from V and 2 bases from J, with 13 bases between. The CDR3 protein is CATSGLGLFTDTQYL. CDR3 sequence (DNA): TGTGCCACCAGTGGATTAGGGCTTTTCACAGATACGCAGTATCTT.

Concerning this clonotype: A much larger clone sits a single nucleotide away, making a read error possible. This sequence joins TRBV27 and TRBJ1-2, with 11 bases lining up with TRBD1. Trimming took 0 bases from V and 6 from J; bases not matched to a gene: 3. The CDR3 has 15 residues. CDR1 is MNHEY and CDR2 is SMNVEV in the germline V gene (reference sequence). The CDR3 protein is CASSLSDRGRDGYTF. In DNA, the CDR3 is TGTGCCAGCAGTTTATCGGACAGGGGGCGTGATGGCTACACCTTC.

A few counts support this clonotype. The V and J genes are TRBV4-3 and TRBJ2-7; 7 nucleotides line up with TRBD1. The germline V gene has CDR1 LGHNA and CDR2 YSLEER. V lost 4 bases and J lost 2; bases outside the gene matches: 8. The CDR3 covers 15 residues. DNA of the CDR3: TGCGCCAGCAGCCCCTCATCTCAGGGGGCCTACGAGCAGTACTTC. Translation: CASSPSSQGAYEQYF.

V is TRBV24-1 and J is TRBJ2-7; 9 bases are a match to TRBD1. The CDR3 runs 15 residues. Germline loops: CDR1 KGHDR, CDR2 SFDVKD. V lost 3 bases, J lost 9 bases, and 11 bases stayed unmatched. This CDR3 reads CATSDGGQGSDAQYF. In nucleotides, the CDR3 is TGTGCCACCAGTGATGGCGGACAGGGGTCGGACGCGCAGTACTTC.

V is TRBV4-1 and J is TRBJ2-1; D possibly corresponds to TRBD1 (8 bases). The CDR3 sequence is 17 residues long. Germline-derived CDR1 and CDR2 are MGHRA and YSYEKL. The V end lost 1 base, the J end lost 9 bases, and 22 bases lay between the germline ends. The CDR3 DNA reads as TGCGCCAGCAGCCAAGGTGTGGCAGGGGGCGCGGGAGTTGAGCAGTTCTTC. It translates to CASSQGVAGGAGVEQFF.

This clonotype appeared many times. The CDR3 DNA sequence: TGTGCCAGCAGTCCCCGGACAGGGGAAATGGGATCCTCCTACAATGAGCAGTTCTTC. It codes for CASSPRTGEMGSSYNEQFF. The rearrangement links TRBV12-3 or TRBV12-4 to TRBJ2-1; 9 nucleotides line up with TRBD1. V dropped 5 bases and J dropped 0; count of bases not matched to a gene: 14. CDR3 size: 19 residues.

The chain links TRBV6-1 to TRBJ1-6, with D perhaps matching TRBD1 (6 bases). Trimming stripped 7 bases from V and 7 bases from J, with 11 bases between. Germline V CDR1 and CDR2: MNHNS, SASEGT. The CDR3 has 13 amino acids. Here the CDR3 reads CASTLGTNSPLHF. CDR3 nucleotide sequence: TGTGCCAGCACCTTAGGGACAAATTCACCCCTCCACTTT.

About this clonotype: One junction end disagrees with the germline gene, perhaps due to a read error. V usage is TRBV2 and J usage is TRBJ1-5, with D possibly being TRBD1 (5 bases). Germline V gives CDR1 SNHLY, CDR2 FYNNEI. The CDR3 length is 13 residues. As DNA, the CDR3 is TGTACCAGCAGGGAATGGCGCAATCAGCCCCAGCATTTT. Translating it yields CTSREWRNQPQHF.

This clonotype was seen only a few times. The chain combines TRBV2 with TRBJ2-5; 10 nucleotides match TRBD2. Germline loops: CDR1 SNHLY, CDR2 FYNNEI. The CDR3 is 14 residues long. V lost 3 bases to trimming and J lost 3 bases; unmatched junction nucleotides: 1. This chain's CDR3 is CASSELAGEETQYF. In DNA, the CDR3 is TGTGCCAGCAGTGAGCTAGCGGGGGAAGAGACCCAGTACTTC.

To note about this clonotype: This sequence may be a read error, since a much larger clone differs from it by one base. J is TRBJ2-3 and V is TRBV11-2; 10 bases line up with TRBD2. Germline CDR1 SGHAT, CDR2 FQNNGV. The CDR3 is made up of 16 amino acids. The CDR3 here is CASHRDWGLATDTQCF. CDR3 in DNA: TGTGCCAGCCACCGGGACTGGGGACTAGCGACAGATACGCAGTGTTTT.

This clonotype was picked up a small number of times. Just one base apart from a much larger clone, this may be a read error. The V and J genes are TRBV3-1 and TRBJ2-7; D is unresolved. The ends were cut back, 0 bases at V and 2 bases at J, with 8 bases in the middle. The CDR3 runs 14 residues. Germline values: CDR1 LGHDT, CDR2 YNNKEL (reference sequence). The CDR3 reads CASSQDPGTYEQYF. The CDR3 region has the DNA TGTGCCAGCAGCCAAGATCCTGGGACCTACGAGCAGTACTTC.

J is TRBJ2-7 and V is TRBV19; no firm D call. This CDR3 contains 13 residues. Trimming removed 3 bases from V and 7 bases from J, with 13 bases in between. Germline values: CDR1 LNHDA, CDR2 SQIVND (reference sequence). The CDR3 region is CASSILVRSEQYF. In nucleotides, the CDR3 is TGTGCCAGTAGTATTCTGGTGAGGAGTGAGCAGTACTTC.

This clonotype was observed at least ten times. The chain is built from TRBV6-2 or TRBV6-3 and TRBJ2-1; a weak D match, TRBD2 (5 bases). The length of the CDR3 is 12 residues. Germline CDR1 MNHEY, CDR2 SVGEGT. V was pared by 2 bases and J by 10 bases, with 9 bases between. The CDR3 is CASSYAGGEQFF. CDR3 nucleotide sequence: TGTGCCAGCAGTTACGCCGGCGGGGAGCAGTTCTTC.

As DNA, the CDR3 is TGTGCCAGCAGGAGGGGGACAGGGTTCCCAGATACGCAGTATTTT. This gives the protein CASRRGTGFPDTQYF. The J gene is TRBJ2-3, the V gene TRBV2; 9 nucleotides align to TRBD1. The CDR3 is made up of 15 amino acids. Germline V gene lookup returns CDR1 SNHLY and CDR2 FYNNEI. The V segment lost 6 bases and the J segment 4 bases; nucleotides outside the gene matches: 8.

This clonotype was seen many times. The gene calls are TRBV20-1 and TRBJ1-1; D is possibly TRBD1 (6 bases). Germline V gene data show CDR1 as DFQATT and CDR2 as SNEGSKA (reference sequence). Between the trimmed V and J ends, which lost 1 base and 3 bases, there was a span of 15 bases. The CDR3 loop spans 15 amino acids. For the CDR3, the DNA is TGCAGTGCTAGAGGGGCAGGGGAAATATACACTGAAGCTTTCTTT. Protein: CSARGAGEIYTEAFF.

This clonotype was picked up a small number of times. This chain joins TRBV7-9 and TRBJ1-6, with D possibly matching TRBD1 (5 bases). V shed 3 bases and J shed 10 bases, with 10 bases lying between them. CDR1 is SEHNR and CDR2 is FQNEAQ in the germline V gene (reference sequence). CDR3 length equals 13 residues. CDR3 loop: CASSFGRVSPLHF. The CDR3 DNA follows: TGTGCCAGCAGCTTCGGCAGGGTCTCACCCCTCCACTTT.

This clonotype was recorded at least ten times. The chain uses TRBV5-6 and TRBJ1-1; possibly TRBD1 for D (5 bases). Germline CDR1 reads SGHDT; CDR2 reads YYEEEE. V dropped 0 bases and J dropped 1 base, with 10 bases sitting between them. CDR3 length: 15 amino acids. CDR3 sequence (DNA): TGTGCCAGCAGCTTGGAGAGTGGGGGGAACACTGAAGCTTTCTTT. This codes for CASSLESGGNTEAFF. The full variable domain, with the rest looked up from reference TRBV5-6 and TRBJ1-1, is DAGVTQSPTHLIKTRGQQVTLRCSPKSGHDTVSWYQQALGQGPQFIFQYYEEEERQRGNFPDRFSGHQFPNYSSELNVNALLLGDSALYLCASSLESGGNTEAFFGQGTRLTVV.

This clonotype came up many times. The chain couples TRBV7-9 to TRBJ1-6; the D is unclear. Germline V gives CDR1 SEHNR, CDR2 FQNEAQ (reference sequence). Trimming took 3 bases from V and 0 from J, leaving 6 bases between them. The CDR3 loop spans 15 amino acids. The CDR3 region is CASSFRSSYNSPLHF. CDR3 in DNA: TGTGCCAGCAGCTTTAGGAGCTCCTATAATTCACCCCTCCACTTT.

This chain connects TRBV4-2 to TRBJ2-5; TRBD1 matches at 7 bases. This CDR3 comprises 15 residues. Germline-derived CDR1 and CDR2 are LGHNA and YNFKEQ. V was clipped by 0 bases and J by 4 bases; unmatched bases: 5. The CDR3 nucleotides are TGTGCCAGCAGCCAAGACCCGACAGGGACAGAGACCCAGTACTTC. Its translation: CASSQDPTGTETQYF.

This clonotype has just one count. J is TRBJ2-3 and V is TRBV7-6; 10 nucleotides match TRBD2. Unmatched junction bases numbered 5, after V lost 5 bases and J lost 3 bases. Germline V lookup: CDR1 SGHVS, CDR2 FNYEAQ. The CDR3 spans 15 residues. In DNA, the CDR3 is TGTGCCAGCAGCACCTCTAGCGGGGGAACAGATACGCAGTATTTT. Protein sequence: CASSTSSGGTDTQYF.

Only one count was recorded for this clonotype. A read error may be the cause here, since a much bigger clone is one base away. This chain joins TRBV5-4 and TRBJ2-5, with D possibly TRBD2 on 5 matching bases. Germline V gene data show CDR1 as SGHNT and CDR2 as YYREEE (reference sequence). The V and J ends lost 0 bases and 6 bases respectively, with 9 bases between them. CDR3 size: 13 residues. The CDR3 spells CASSLGGSKTQYF. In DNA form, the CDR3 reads TGTGCCAGCAGCTTGGGAGGGTCTAAGACCCAGTACTTC.

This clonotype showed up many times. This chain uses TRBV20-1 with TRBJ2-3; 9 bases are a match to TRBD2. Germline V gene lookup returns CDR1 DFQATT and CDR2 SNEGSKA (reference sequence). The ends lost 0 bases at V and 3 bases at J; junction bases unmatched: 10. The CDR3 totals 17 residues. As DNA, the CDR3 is TGCAGTGCTAGAGATCGGTGGGCGGGGGGGCGGACAGATACGCAGTATTTT. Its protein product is CSARDRWAGGRTDTQYF.

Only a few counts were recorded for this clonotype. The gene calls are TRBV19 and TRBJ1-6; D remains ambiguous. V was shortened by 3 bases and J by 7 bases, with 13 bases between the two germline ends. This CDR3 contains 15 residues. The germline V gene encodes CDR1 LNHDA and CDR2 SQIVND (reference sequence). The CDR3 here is CASSISDTNNSPLHF. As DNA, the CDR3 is TGTGCCAGTAGTATTTCTGACACAAACAATTCACCCCTCCACTTT.

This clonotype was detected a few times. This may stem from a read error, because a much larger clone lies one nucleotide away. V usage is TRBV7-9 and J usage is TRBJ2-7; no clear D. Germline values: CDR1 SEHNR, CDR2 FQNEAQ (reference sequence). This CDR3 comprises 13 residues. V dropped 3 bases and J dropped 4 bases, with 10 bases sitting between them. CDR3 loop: CASSLVGLYEQYF. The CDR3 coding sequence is TGTGCCAGCAGCTTGGTAGGCCTGTACGAGCAGTACTTC.

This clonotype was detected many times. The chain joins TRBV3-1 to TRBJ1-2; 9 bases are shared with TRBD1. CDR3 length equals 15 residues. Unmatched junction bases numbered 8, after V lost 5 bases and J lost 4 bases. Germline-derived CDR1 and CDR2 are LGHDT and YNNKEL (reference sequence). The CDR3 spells CASSFGQGNVYGYTF. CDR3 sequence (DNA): TGTGCCAGCAGCTTCGGACAGGGGAACGTCTATGGCTACACCTTC.

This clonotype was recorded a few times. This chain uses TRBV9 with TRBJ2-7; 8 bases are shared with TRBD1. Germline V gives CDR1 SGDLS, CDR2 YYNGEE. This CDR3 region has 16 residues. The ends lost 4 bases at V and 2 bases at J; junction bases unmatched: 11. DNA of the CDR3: TGTGCCAGCAGCCCAACCGGGACAGGCCCAACCTACGAGCAGTACTTC. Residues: CASSPTGTGPTYEQYF.

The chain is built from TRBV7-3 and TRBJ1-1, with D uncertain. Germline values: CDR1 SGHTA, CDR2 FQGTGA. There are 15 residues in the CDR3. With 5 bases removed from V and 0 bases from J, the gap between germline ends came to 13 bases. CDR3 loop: CASSVTGEMNTEAFF. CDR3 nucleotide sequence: TGTGCCAGCAGCGTGACGGGAGAGATGAACACTGAAGCTTTCTTT. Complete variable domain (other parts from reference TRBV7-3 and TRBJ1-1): GAGVSQTPSNKVTEKGKYVELRCDPISGHTALYWYRQSLGQGPEFLIYFQGTGAADDSGLPNDRFFAVRPEGSVSTLKIQRTERGDSAVYLCASSVTGEMNTEAFFGQGTRLTVV.

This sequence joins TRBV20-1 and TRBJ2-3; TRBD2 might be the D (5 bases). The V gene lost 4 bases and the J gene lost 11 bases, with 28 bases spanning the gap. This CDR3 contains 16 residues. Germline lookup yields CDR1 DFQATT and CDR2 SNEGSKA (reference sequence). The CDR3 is CSAMTTGITTYNEQYF. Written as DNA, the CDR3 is TGCAGTGCTATGACCACCGGGATTACAACCTACAATGAGCAGTATTTT.

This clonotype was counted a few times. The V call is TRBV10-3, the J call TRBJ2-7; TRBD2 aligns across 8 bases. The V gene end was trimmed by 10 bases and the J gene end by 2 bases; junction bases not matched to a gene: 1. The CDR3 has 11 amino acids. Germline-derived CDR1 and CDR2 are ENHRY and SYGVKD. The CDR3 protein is CATGGAYEQYF. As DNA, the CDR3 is TGTGCCACCGGGGGGGCCTACGAGCAGTACTTC.

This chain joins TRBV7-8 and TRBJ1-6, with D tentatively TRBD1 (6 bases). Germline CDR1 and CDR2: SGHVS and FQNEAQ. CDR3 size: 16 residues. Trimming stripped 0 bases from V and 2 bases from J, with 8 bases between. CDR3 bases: TGTGCCAGCAGCTTAGCCGGGGGCGCCTATAATTCACCCCTCCACTTT. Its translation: CASSLAGGAYNSPLHF. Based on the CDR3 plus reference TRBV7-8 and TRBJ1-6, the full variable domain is GAGVSQSPRYKVAKRGQDVALRCDPISGHVSLFWYQQALGQGPEFLTYFQNEAQLDKSGLPSDRFFAERPEGSVSTLKIQRTQQEDSAVYLCASSLAGGAYNSPLHFGNGTRLTVT.

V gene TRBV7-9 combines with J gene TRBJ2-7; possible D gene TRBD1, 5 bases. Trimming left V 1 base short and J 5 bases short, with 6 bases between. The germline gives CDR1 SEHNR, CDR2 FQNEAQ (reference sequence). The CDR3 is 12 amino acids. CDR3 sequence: CASSLEGDEQYF. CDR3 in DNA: TGTGCCAGCAGCTTAGAAGGGGACGAGCAGTACTTC. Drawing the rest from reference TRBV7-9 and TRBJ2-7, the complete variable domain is DTGVSQNPRHKITKRGQNVTFRCDPISEHNRLYWYRQTLGQGPEFLTYFQNEAQLEKSRLLSDRFSAERPKGSFSTLEIQRTEQGDSAMYLCASSLEGDEQYFGPGTRLTVT.